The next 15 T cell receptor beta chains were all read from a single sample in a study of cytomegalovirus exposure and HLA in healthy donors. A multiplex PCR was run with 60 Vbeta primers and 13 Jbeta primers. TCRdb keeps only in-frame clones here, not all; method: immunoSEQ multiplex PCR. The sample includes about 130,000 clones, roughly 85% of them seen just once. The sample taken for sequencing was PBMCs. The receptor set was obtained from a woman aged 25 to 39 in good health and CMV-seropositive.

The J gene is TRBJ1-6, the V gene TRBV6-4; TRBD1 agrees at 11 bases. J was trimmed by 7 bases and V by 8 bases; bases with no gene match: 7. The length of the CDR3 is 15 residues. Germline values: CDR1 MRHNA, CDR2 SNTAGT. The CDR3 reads CASSGGTGGNSPLHF. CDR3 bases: TGTGCCAGCTCCGGCGGGACAGGGGGGAATTCACCCCTCCACTTT.

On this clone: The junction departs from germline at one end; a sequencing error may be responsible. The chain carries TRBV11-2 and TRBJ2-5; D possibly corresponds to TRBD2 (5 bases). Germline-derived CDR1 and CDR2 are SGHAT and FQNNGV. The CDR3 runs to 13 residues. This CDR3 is CASSLGAEETQHF. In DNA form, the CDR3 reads TGTGCCAGCAGCTTAGGAGCGGAAGAGACCCAGCACTTC. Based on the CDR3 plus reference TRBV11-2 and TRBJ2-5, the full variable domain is EAGVAQSPRYKIIEKRQSVAFWCNPISGHATLYWYQQILGQGPKLLIQFQNNGVVDDSQLPKDRFSAERLKGVDSTLKIQPAKLEDSAVYLCASSLGAEETQHFGPGTRLLVL.

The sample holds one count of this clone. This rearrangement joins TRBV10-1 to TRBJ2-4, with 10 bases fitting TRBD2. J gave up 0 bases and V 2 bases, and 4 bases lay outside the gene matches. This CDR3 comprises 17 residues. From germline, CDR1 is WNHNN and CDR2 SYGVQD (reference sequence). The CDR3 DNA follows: TGCGCCAGCAGTGAGACTAGCGGGATTTTAGCCAAAAACATTCAGTACTTC. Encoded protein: CASSETSGILAKNIQYF.

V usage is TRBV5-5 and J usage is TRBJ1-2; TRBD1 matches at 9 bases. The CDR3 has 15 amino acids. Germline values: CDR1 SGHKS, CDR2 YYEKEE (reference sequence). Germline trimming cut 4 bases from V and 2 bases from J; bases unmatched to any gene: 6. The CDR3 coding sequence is TGTGCCAGCAGCCTAGGGACAGGGACCAACTATGGCTACACCTTC. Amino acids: CASSLGTGTNYGYTF.

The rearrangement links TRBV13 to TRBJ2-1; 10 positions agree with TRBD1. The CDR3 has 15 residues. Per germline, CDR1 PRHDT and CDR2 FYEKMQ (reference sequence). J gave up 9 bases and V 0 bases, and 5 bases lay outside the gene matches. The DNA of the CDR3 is TGTGCCAGCAGCTTAGGGGACAGGGGGAGCAGTGAGCAGTTCTTC. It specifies CASSLGDRGSSEQFF.

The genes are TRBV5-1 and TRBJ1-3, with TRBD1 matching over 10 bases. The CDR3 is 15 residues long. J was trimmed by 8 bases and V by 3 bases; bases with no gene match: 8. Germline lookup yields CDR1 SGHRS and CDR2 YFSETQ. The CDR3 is CASSSDGTGADTIYF. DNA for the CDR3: TGCGCCAGCAGCTCCGACGGGACAGGGGCAGACACCATATATTTT.

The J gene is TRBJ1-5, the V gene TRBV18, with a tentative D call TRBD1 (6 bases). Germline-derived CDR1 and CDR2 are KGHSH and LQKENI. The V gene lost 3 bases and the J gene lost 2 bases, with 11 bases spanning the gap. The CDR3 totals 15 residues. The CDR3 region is CASSPSAGGNQPQHF. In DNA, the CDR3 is TGTGCCAGCTCACCCTCCGCAGGGGGCAATCAGCCCCAGCATTTT.

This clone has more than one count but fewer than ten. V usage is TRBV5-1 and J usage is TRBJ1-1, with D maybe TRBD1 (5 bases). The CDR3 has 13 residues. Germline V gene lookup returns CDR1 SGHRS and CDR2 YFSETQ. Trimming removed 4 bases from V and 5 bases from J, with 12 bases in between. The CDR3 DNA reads TGCGCCAGCAGCCTTCCGGGGGGAACTGAAGCTTTCTTT. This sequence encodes CASSLPGGTEAFF.

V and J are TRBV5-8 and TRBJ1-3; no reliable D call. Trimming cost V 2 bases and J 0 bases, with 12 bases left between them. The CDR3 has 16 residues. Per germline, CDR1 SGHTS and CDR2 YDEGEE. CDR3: CASSLAITSSGNTIYF. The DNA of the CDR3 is TGTGCCAGCAGCTTAGCGATCACGAGCTCTGGAAACACCATATATTTT.

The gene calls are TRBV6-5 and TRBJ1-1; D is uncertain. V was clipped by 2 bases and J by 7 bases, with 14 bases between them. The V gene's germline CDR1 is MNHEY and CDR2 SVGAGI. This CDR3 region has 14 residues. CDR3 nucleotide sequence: TGTGCCAGCAGTTACAAGCGCCCCATAATTGAAGCTTTCTTT. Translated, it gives CASSYKRPIIEAFF.

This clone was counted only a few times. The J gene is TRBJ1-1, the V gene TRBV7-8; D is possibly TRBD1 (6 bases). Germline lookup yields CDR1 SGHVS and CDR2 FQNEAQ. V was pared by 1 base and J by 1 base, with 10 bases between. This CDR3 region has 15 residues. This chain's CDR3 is CASSLGIGGNTEAFF. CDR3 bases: TGTGCCAGCAGCTTAGGTATAGGGGGGAACACTGAAGCTTTCTTT.

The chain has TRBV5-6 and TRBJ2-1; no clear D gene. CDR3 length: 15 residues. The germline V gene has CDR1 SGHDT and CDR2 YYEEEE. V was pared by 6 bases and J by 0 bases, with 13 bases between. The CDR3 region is CASTSPLSSYNEQFF. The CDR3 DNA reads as TGTGCCAGCACCTCCCCCCTTAGCTCCTACAATGAGCAGTTCTTC.

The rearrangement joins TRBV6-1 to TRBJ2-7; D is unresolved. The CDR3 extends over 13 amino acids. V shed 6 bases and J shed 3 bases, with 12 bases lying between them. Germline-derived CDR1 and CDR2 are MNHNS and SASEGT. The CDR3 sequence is CASSDMTYYEQYF. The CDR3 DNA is TGTGCCAGCAGCGACATGACCTACTACGAGCAGTACTTC.

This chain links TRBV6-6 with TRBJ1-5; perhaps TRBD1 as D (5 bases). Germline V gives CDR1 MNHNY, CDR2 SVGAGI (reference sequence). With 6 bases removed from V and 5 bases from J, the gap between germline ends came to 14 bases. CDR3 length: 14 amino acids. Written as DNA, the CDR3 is TGTGCCAGCAGGTCCCGGGACTTAGATCAGCCCCAGCATTTT. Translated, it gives CASRSRDLDQPQHF.

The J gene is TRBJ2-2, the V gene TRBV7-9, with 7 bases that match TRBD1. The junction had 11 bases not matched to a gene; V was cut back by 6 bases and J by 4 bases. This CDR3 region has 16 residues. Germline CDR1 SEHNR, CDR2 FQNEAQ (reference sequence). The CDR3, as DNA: TGTGCCAGCAGACGAACCTCCAGGGGGACCACCGGGGAGCTGTTTTTT. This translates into CASRRTSRGTTGELFF.